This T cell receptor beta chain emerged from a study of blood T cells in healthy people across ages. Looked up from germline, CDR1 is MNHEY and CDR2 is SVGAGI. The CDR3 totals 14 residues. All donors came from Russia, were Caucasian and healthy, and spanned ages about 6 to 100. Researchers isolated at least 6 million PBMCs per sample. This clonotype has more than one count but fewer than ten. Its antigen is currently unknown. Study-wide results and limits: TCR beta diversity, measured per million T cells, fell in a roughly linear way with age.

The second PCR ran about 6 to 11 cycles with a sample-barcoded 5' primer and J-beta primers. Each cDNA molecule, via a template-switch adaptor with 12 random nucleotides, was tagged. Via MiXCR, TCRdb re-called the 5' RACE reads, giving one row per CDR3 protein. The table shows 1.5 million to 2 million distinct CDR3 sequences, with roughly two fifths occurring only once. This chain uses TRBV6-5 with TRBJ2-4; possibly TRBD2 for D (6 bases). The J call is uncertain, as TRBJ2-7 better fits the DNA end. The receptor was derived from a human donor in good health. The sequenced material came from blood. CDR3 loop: CASSYRAGRYEQYF. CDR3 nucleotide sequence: TGTGCCAGCAGTTACCGGGCAGGGAGGTACGAGCAGTACTTC.